These 21 T cell receptor beta chains share one sample of origin, sequenced in a study of shared clonotypes between healthy human individuals. The assay was immunoSEQ multiplex PCR, and TCRdb's table has in-frame clones only and misses some. This sample carries more than 2 million clones, almost 96% of them seen once, and the ten largest clones take roughly 0.13%. The sample consisted of naive CD4+ T cells sorted from blood. Described subset: CD45RA+ positively selected. These receptors were obtained from a young man in good health.

The V and J genes are TRBV2 and TRBJ2-2; D might be TRBD1 (6 bases). The CDR3 runs to 16 residues. Looked up from germline, CDR1 is SNHLY and CDR2 is FYNNEI. Trimming removed 6 bases from V and 3 bases from J, with 17 bases in between. For the CDR3, the DNA is TGTGCCAGCAGGGGTGAACAGGGTTTCTACACCGGGGAGCTGTTTTTT. Translating it yields CASRGEQGFYTGELFF.

The CDR3 spells CASSGYGAPGLEKLFF. CDR3 bases: TGTGCCAGCAGTGGATATGGGGCCCCCGGGTTAGAAAAACTGTTTTTT. V usage is TRBV2 and J usage is TRBJ1-4; D may be TRBD1 (5 bases). V dropped 4 bases and J dropped 8 bases, with 20 bases sitting between them. Germline CDR1 reads SNHLY; CDR2 reads FYNNEI. The CDR3 consists of 16 residues.

V and J are TRBV7-2 and TRBJ2-7; D is unresolved. CDR3 size: 16 residues. The germline gives CDR1 SGHTA, CDR2 FQGNSA. V gave up 2 bases and J gave up 5 bases, with 19 bases separating them. The CDR3 region is CASSLTATSGGHEQYF. The CDR3 nucleotides are TGTGCCAGCAGCTTAACAGCCACGTCGGGCGGCCACGAGCAGTACTTC. Using reference TRBV7-2 and TRBJ2-7 for the parts outside the CDR3, the full variable domain is GAGVSQSPSNKVTEKGKDVELRCDPISGHTALYWYRQSLGQGLEFLIYFQGNSAPDKSGLPSDRFSAERTGGSVSTLTIQRTQQEDSAVYLCASSLTATSGGHEQYFGPGTRLTVT.

This chain connects TRBV5-6 to TRBJ2-1, with TRBD2 matching 13 bases. The CDR3 totals 15 residues. Germline CDR1 is SGHDT and CDR2 is YYEEEE. V lost 0 bases, J lost 6 bases, and 0 bases stayed unmatched. In DNA form, the CDR3 reads TGTGCCAGCAGCTTGGGGACTAGCGGGAGCAATGAGCAGTTCTTC. It translates to CASSLGTSGSNEQFF.

The CDR3 spells CASSPPGTLSYNEQFF. The DNA for the CDR3 is TGTGCCAGCTCACCACCGGGGACCTTGTCCTACAATGAGCAGTTCTTC. The V gene is TRBV18, the J gene TRBJ2-1; D is tentatively TRBD1 or TRBD2 (5 bases each). This CDR3 is 16 amino acids long. The V and J ends lost 0 bases and 1 base respectively, with 10 bases between them. Per the germline V gene, CDR1 is KGHSH and CDR2 is LQKENI.

This chain joins TRBV9 and TRBJ2-7; perhaps TRBD1 as D (6 bases). Trimming removed 3 bases from V and 6 bases from J, with 16 bases in between. CDR1 is SGDLS and CDR2 is YYNGEE in the germline V gene. CDR3 length equals 14 residues. CDR3 in DNA: TGTGCCAGCAGCGGAACAGGGATTTCGGTCGAGCAGTACTTC. The encoded protein is CASSGTGISVEQYF.

The chain combines TRBV10-1 with TRBJ2-3, with 7 bases identical to TRBD1. Germline CDR1 and CDR2: WNHNN and SYGVQD (reference sequence). V lost 5 bases, J lost 9 bases, and 17 bases stayed unmatched. The length of the CDR3 is 16 residues. CDR3 DNA: TGCGCCAGCAGTCCACGACAGGGTAGAACGGGATTGACGCAGTATTTT. It encodes CASSPRQGRTGLTQYF.

The chain carries TRBV10-3 and TRBJ1-2, with TRBD1 identical over 8 bases. The V gene's germline CDR1 is ENHRY and CDR2 SYGVKD. Trimming at V came to 10 bases and at J to 8 bases, leaving 12 bases not matched to a gene. This CDR3 contains 13 residues. The CDR3 coding sequence is TGTGCCACGACTGATCAGGGGGCGAGAGGCTACACCTTC. It is translated as CATTDQGARGYTF.

This clone has just one count. CDR3 amino acids: CASSPYRATIYGYTF. The CDR3 DNA is TGTGCCAGCAGTCCATACAGGGCGACAATCTATGGCTACACCTTC. The chain links TRBV27 to TRBJ1-2; weak D call: TRBD1 (6 bases). V was clipped by 5 bases and J by 4 bases, with 17 bases between them. This CDR3 spans 15 amino acids. Germline V gives CDR1 MNHEY, CDR2 SMNVEV (reference sequence).

This chain uses TRBV4-3 with TRBJ2-1; a weak D match, TRBD2 (5 bases). Trimming removed 1 base from V and 0 bases from J, with 16 bases in between. The CDR3 is 18 amino acids. Germline CDR1 reads LGHNA; CDR2 reads YSLEER. The CDR3 here is CASSQVSSRDISYNEQFF. The CDR3 coding sequence is TGCGCCAGCAGCCAAGTCTCTAGCCGAGATATCTCCTACAATGAGCAGTTCTTC.

The chain couples TRBV5-4 to TRBJ1-2; possibly TRBD1 for D (6 bases). The V gene lost 5 bases and the J gene lost 2 bases, with 13 bases spanning the gap. Looked up from germline, CDR1 is SGHNT and CDR2 is YYREEE (reference sequence). The CDR3 has 14 residues. The CDR3 region is CASSHSQGNYGYTF. CDR3 DNA sequence: TGTGCCAGCAGTCATTCTCAGGGGAACTATGGCTACACCTTC.

As to this clone: This CDR3 is also generated by other DNA sequences in the sample. The rearrangement links TRBV2 to TRBJ1-5; 8 nucleotides match TRBD1. The CDR3 has 14 residues. The V gene's germline CDR1 is SNHLY and CDR2 FYNNEI. The V gene end was trimmed by 7 bases and the J gene end by 2 bases; junction bases not matched to a gene: 4. Here the CDR3 DNA reads TGTGCCAGCACCGGACAGGGTGGCAATCAGCCCCAGCATTTT. Encoded protein: CASTGQGGNQPQHF.

The rearrangement uses TRBV7-2 and TRBJ2-2, with no clear D. V was clipped by 5 bases and J by 9 bases, with 10 bases between them. The CDR3 loop spans 12 amino acids. The germline gives CDR1 SGHTA, CDR2 FQGNSA. DNA of the CDR3: TGTGCCAGCAGCGATCGACCTAGGGAGCTGTTTTTT. This gives the protein CASSDRPRELFF.

J is TRBJ1-1 and V is TRBV28; TRBD1 agrees at 9 bases. The germline gives CDR1 MDHEN, CDR2 SYDVKM. The CDR3 runs 14 residues. Trimming at V came to 5 bases and at J to 4 bases, leaving 5 bases not matched to a gene. CDR3 DNA: TGTGCCAGCAGTGTTCTGACAGGGGGCACTGAAGCTTTCTTT. Its translation: CASSVLTGGTEAFF.

This rearrangement joins TRBV27 to TRBJ2-7, with 9 bases identical to TRBD1. CDR1 is MNHEY and CDR2 is SMNVEV in the germline V gene (reference sequence). Trimming cost V 2 bases and J 1 base; bases outside gene matches: 9. The CDR3 is 17 amino acids. In nucleotides, the CDR3 is TGTGCCAGCAGTTTAAATAGGGGGACAGGGAGTTCCTACGAGCAGTACTTC. It encodes CASSLNRGTGSSYEQYF.

In the case of this clone: The identical CDR3 is also encoded by other nucleotide sequences in the sample. This rearrangement joins TRBV5-1 to TRBJ2-7, with TRBD2 matching 11 bases. Germline CDR1 SGHRS, CDR2 YFSETQ. Trimming at V came to 0 bases and at J to 1 base, leaving 3 bases not matched to a gene. The CDR3 has 16 amino acids. CDR3 DNA: TGCGCCAGCAGCTTGGGGGGACTAGCGGCATCCTACGAGCAGTACTTC. Translated, it gives CASSLGGLAASYEQYF.

This clone has just one count. The chain is built from TRBV11-2 and TRBJ2-7; D is ambiguous. The CDR3 has 15 residues. Trimming pared 7 bases from V and 4 bases from J, leaving 20 bases between. CDR1 is SGHAT, CDR2 FQNNGV, per germline. CDR3 sequence reads: CASTPDLTVRYEQYF. In DNA, the CDR3 is TGTGCCAGCACCCCGGACCTCACAGTCCGGTACGAGCAGTACTTC.

As to this clone: Relative to the germline gene, one junction end is altered; a read error may explain this. The CDR3 sequence is CASTLAGMGLYEQYF. DNA of the CDR3: TGTGCCAGCACCTTAGCAGGGATGGGGCTCTACGAGCAGTACTTC. The chain recombines TRBV11-2 with TRBJ2-7, with TRBD1 as a possible D gene (5 bases). CDR3 size: 15 residues. Germline-derived CDR1 and CDR2 are SGHAT and FQNNGV.

The rearrangement joins TRBV11-3 to TRBJ2-1; a weak D match, TRBD1 (6 bases). CDR3 size: 13 residues. The germline V and J ends were trimmed by 5 bases and 6 bases, with 11 bases remaining between them. The V gene's germline CDR1 is SGHNT and CDR2 YENEEA. CDR3 DNA: TGTGCCAGCAGCAAGGACAGCTTCAATGAGCAGTTCTTC. Translated, it gives CASSKDSFNEQFF.

The chain employs TRBV4-2 and TRBJ2-7; 9 bases are a match to TRBD2. Looked up from germline, CDR1 is LGHNA and CDR2 is YNFKEQ. The CDR3 has 17 amino acids. V was clipped by 0 bases and J by 4 bases; unmatched bases: 10. In DNA form, the CDR3 reads TGTGCCAGCAGCCAAGATCGGGTAGCGGGAGAGTCGTACGAGCAGTACTTC. This codes for CASSQDRVAGESYEQYF.

The chain recombines TRBV18 with TRBJ1-3, with D unclear. Germline CDR1 and CDR2: KGHSH and LQKENI. Trimming stripped 2 bases from V and 0 bases from J, with 5 bases between. This CDR3 has 14 amino acids. CDR3 residues: CASSPGPSGNTIYF. CDR3 coding DNA: TGTGCCAGCTCACCAGGGCCCTCTGGAAACACCATATATTTT.